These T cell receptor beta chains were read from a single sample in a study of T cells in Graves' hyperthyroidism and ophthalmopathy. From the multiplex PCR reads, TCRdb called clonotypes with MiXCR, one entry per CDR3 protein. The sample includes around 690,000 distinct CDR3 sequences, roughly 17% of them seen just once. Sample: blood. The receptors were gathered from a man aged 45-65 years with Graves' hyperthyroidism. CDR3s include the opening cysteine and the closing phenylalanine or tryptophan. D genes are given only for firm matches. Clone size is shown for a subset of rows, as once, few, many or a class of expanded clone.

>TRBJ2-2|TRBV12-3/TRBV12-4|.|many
CASSLKGRMYNGELFF
TGTGCCAGCAGTTTAAAGGGAAGGATGTATAACGGGGAGCTGTTTTTT
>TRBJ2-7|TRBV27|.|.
CTSSSQSSPSSYEQYF
TGTACCAGCAGTTCACAGTCTAGCCCGAGCTCCTACGAGCAGTACTTC
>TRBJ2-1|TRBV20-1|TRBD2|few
CSAITPTGTNSYNEQFF
TGCAGTGCCATTACTCCCACCGGGACTAACTCCTACAATGAGCAGTTCTTC
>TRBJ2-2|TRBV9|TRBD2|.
CASSVSGTSTGELFF
TGTGCCAGCAGCGTGAGCGGGACGAGCACCGGGGAGCTGTTTTTT
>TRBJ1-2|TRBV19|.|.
CASSPTGGSGYGYTF
TGTGCCAGTAGTCCCACCGGAGGGTCCGGCTATGGCTACACCTTC
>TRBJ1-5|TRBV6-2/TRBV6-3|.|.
CASSYGPAGRDGNQPQHF
TGTGCCAGCAGTTACGGTCCCGCAGGGCGGGATGGCAATCAGCCCCAGCATTTT
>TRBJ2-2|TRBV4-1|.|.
CASSQGEAYTGELFF
TGCGCCAGCAGCCAGGGAGAGGCGTACACCGGGGAGCTGTTTTTT
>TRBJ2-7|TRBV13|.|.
CASSSQAEQYF
TGTGCCAGCAGCTCTCAGGCTGAGCAGTACTTC
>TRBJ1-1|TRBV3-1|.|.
CASSHDREAFF
TGTGCCAGCAGCCACGACAGGGAAGCTTTCTTT
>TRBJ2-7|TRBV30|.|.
CAWNRDGRSYEQYF
TGTGCCTGGAACAGGGACGGCCGCTCCTACGAGCAGTACTTC
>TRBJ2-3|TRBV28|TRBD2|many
CASRTSGGGADTQYF
TGTGCCAGCAGAACTAGCGGTGGGGGCGCAGATACGCAGTATTTT
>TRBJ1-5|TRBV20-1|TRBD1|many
CSARDRDNQPQHF
TGCAGTGCTAGGGACAGGGACAATCAGCCCCAGCATTTT
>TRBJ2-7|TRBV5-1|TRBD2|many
CASSLNAGVGYEQYF
TGCGCCAGCAGCTTGAACGCGGGAGTCGGGTACGAGCAGTACTTC
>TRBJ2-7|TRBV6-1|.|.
CASTPEGYSYEQYF
TGTGCCAGCACCCCTGAGGGATACTCCTACGAGCAGTACTTC
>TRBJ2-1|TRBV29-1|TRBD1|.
CSVEIGDRTHEQFF
TGCAGCGTTGAGATAGGGGACAGGACCCATGAGCAGTTCTTC
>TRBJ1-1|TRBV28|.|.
CASSPSGHMNTEAFF
TGTGCCAGCAGTCCATCGGGACACATGAACACTGAAGCTTTCTTT
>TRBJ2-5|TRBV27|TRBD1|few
CASSLTTGGEETQYF
TGTGCCAGCAGTCTCACGACAGGGGGGGAAGAGACCCAGTACTTC
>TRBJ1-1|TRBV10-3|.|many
CAISESQPTGTEAFF
TGTGCCATCAGTGAGTCTCAACCTACTGGCACTGAAGCTTTCTTT
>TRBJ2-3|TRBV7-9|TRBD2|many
CASSEDISWLAGDTQYF
TGTGCCAGCAGCGAAGACATTTCTTGGCTAGCGGGAGATACGCAGTATTTT
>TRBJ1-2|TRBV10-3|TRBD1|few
CAISEPDRPAVGYTF
TGTGCCATCAGTGAGCCGGACAGGCCGGCCGTGGGCTACACCTTC
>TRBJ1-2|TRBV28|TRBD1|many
CASSTQRGRYGYTF
TGTGCCAGCAGTACCCAAAGGGGGCGCTATGGCTACACCTTC
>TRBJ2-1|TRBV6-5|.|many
CASSYSTSGVLNEQFF
TGTGCCAGCAGTTACTCGACGAGCGGAGTCCTCAATGAGCAGTTCTTC
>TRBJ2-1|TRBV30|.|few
CAWSGASERQFF
TGTGCCTGGAGTGGGGCTAGCGAGCGTCAGTTCTTC
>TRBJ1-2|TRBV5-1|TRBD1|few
CASSLLSGQSYGYTF
TGCGCCAGCAGCTTGCTATCGGGACAGTCCTATGGCTACACCTTC
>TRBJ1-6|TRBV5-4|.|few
CASSLFLGGSGSPLHF
TGTGCCAGCAGCTTGTTTCTTGGGGGATCGGGTTCACCCCTCCACTTT
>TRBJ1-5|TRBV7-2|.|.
CASSPAPNQPQHF
TGTGCCAGCAGCCCGGCCCCCAATCAGCCCCAGCATTTT
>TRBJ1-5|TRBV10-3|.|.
CAISPGQNSNQPQHF
TGTGCCATCAGTCCCGGACAGAATAGCAATCAGCCCCAGCATTTT
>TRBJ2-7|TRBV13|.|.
CATSQGGFYEQYF
TGTGCCACCTCCCAGGGGGGGTTCTACGAGCAGTACTTC
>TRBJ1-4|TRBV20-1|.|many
CSASGPSNGAEKLFF
TGCAGTGCTAGCGGCCCAAGTAACGGGGCTGAAAAACTGTTTTTT
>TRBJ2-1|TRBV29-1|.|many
CSVEGGGGEYNEQFF
TGCAGCGTTGAAGGGGGTGGCGGAGAGTACAATGAGCAGTTCTTC
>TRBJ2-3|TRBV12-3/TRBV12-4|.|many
CASSQDSPGQYF
TGTGCCAGCAGTCAAGACTCCCCGGGGCAGTATTTT
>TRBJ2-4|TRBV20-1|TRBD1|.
CSARNGTGGGLLKNIQYF
TGCAGTGCTAGAAATGGGACAGGGGGCGGCCTACTTAAAAACATTCAGTACTTC
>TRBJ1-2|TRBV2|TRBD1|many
CASTEPGTAQYGYTF
TGTGCCAGCACCGAACCCGGGACAGCGCAATATGGCTACACCTTC
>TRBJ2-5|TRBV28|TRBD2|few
CASSIYSLAGDETQYF
TGTGCCAGCAGTATCTATTCACTAGCGGGGGATGAGACCCAGTACTTC
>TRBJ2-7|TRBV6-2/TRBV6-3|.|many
CASGPTAYHEQYF
TGTGCCAGCGGGCCGACAGCCTACCACGAGCAGTACTTC
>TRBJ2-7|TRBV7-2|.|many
CASSRRWGYEQYF
TGTGCCAGCAGTCGACGGTGGGGGTACGAGCAGTACTTC
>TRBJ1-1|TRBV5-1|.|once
CASSLAPSGEAFF
TGCGCCAGCAGCTTGGCCCCTTCGGGTGAAGCTTTCTTT
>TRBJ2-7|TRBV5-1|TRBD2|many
CASSLRLAGGYEQYF
TGCGCCAGCAGCTTGCGACTAGCGGGAGGTTACGAGCAGTACTTC
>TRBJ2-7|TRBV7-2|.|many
CASSPTRQGRWVEQYF
TGTGCCAGCAGCCCAACCAGGCAGGGGAGGTGGGTCGAGCAGTACTTC
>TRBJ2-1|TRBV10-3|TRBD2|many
CAISERAGEGVNEQFF
TGTGCCATCAGTGAAAGAGCGGGAGAGGGGGTCAATGAGCAGTTCTTC
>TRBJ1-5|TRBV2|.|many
CASSDNNQPQHF
TGTGCCAGCAGTGACAACAATCAGCCCCAGCATTTT
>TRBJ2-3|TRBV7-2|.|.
CASSPERTAGTDTQYF
TGTGCCAGCAGCCCCGAAAGGACAGCTGGCACAGATACGCAGTATTTT
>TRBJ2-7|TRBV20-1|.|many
CSANYEQYF
TGCAGTGCAAACTACGAGCAGTACTTC
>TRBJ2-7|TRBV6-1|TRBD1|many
CASSERDRVFPEQYF
TGTGCCAGCAGTGAAAGGGACAGGGTTTTTCCCGAGCAGTACTTC
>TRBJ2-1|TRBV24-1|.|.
CATSDPGEINEQFF
TGTGCCACCAGTGACCCCGGAGAGATCAATGAGCAGTTCTTC
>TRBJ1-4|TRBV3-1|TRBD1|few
CASSQDPRRGREREDEKLFF
TGTGCCAGCAGCCAAGATCCCCGGAGGGGGCGCGAGAGGGAGGATGAAAAACTGTTTTTT
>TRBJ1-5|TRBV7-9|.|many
CASSFGSSLQPQHF
TGTGCCAGCAGCTTTGGTTCTTCCCTTCAGCCCCAGCATTTT
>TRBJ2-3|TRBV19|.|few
CASSIPRDTQYF
TGTGCCAGTAGTATACCACGAGATACGCAGTATTTT
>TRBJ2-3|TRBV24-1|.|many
CATSGARGFVDTQYF
TGTGCCACCAGTGGCGCCAGGGGATTCGTGGATACGCAGTATTTT
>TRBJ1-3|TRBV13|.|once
CASSRRGQVGTPGNTIYF
TGTGCCAGCAGCAGAAGAGGACAAGTCGGGACGCCTGGAAACACCATATATTTT